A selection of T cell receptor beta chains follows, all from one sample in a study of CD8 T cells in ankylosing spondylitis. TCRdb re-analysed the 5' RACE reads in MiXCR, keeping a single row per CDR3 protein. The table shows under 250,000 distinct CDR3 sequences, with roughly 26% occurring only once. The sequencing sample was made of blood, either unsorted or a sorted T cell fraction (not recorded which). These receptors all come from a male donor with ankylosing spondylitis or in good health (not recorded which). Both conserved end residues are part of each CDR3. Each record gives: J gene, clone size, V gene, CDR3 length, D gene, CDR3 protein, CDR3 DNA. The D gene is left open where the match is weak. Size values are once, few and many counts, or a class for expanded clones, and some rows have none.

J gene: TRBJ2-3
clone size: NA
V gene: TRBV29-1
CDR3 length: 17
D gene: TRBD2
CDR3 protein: CSVEEGPGLAGLDTQYF
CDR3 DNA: TGCAGCGTTGAGGAGGGGCCGGGACTAGCGGGACTCGATACGCAGTATTTT

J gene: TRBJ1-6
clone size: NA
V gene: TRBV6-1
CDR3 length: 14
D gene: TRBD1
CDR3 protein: CASSRTGENSPLHF
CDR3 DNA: TGTGCCAGCAGTCGGACAGGGGAGAATTCACCCCTCCACTTT

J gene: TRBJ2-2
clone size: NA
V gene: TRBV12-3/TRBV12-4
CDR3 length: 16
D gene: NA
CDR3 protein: CASSSGGGKGPGELFF
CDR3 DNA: TGTGCCAGCAGCTCCGGGGGCGGGAAAGGGCCCGGGGAGCTGTTTTTT

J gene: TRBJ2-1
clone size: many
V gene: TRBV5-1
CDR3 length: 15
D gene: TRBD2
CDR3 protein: CASSSDGRGEGEQFF
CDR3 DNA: TGCGCCAGCAGCTCGGACGGCCGGGGGGAGGGTGAGCAGTTCTTC

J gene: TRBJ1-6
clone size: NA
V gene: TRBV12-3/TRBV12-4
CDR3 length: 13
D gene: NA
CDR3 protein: CASRSGTDSPLHF
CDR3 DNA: TGTGCCAGCAGATCCGGGACCGATTCACCCCTCCACTTT

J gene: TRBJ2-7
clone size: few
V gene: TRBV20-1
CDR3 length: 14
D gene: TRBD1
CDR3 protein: CSAQSDRGLREQYF
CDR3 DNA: TGCAGTGCCCAATCGGACAGGGGTCTTCGCGAGCAGTACTTC

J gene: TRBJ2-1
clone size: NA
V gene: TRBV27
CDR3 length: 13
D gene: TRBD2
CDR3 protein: CASSFPSGNEQFF
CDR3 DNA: TGTGCCAGCAGCTTTCCTAGCGGCAATGAGCAGTTCTTC

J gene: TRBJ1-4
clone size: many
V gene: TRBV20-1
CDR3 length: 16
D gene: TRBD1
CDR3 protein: CSAEGLTTGAGEKLFF
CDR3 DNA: TGCAGTGCCGAAGGGCTTACGACAGGGGCGGGAGAAAAACTGTTTTTT

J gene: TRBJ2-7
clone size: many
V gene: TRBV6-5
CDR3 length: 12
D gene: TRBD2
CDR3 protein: CASTGGGYEQYF
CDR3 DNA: TGTGCCAGCACCGGGGGGGGTTACGAGCAGTACTTC

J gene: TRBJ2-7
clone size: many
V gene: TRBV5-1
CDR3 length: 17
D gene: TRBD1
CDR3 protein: CASSLWTGTDSIGEQYF
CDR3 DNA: TGCGCCAGCAGCTTGTGGACAGGAACAGACTCCATTGGCGAGCAGTACTTC

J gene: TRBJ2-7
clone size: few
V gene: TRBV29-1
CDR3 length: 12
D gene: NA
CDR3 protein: CSVRRPGYEQYF
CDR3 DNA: TGCAGCGTCCGAAGACCTGGCTACGAGCAGTACTTC

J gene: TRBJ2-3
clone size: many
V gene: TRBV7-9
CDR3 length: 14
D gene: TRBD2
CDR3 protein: CASRHGLAEDTQYF
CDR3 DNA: TGTGCCAGCAGACATGGACTAGCGGAGGATACGCAGTATTTT

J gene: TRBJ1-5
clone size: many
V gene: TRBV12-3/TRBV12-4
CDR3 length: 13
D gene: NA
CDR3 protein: CASTGQTNQPQHF
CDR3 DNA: TGTGCCAGCACTGGACAGACGAATCAGCCCCAGCATTTT

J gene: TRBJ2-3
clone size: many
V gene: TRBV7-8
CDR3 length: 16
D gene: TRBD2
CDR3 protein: CASSLPGLAVTDTQYF
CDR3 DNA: TGTGCCAGCAGCTTACCGGGACTAGCGGTCACAGATACGCAGTATTTT

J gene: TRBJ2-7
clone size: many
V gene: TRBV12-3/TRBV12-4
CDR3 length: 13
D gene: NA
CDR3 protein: CASSGEGGYEQYF
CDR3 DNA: TGTGCCAGCAGCGGGGAGGGGGGATACGAGCAGTACTTC

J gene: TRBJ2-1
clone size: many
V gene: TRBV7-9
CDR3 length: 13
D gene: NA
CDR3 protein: CASCWDIYNEQFF
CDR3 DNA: TGTGCCAGCTGCTGGGACATATACAATGAGCAGTTCTTC

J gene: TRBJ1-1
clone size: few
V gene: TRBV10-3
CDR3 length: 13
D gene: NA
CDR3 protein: CAISDGPRAEAFF
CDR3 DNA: TGTGCCATCAGTGATGGGCCTAGGGCTGAAGCTTTCTTT

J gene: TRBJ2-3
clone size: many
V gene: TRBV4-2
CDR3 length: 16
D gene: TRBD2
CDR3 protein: CASSPQGSGSTDTQYF
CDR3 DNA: TGTGCCAGCAGCCCCCAAGGTAGCGGGAGCACAGATACGCAGTATTTT

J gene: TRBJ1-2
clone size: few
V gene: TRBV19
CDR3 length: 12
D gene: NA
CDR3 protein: CASSTRRYGYTF
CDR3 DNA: TGTGCCAGTAGTACCAGGCGCTATGGCTACACCTTC

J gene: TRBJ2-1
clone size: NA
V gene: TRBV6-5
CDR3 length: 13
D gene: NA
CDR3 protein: CASSYTRDGKQFF
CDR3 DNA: TGTGCCAGCAGTTACACGCGGGATGGGAAGCAGTTCTTC

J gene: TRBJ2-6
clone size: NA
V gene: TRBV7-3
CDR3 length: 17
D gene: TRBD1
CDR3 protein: CASSQGVVGSGANVLTF
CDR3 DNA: TGTGCCAGCAGCCAGGGGGTGGTGGGGTCTGGGGCCAACGTCCTGACTTTC

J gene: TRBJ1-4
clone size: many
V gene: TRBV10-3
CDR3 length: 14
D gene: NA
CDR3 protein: CAISESWDREKLFF
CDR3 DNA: TGTGCCATCAGTGAGTCATGGGACCGGGAAAAACTGTTTTTT

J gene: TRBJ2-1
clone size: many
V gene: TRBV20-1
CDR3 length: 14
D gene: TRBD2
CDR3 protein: CSAPRLAGNNEQFF
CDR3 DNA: TGCAGTGCGCCGCGACTAGCGGGTAACAATGAGCAGTTCTTC

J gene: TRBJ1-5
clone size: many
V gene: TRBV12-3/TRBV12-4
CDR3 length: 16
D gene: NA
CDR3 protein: CASSPSLVGGNQPQHF
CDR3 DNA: TGTGCCAGCAGTCCTTCGTTGGTTGGGGGCAATCAGCCCCAGCATTTT

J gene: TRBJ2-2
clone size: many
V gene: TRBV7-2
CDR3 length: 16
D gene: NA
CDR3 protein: CASSSGQVLNTGELFF
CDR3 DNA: TGTGCCAGCAGCTCTGGACAAGTACTGAACACCGGGGAGCTGTTTTTT

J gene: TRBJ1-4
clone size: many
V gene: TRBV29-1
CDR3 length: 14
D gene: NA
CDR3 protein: CSVARGPTEEKLFF
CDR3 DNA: TGCAGCGTCGCCCGGGGACCCACAGAGGAAAAACTGTTTTTT

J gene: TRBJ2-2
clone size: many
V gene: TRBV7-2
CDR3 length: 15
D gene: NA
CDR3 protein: CASSLVQGGTGELFF
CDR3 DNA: TGTGCCAGCAGCTTAGTACAGGGAGGGACCGGGGAGCTGTTTTTT

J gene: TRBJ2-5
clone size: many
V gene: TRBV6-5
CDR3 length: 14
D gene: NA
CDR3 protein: CASSYSRGKGTQYF
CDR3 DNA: TGTGCCAGCAGTTACTCGAGAGGGAAGGGGACCCAGTACTTC

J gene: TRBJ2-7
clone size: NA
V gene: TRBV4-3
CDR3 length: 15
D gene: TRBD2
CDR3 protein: CASSQGTGGAYEQYF
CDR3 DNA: TGCGCCAGCAGCCAAGGCACGGGAGGGGCCTACGAGCAGTACTTC

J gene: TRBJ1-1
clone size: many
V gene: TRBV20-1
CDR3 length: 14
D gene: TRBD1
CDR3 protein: CSASRGQMNTEAFF
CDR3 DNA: TGCAGTGCTAGCCGGGGACAGATGAACACTGAAGCTTTCTTT

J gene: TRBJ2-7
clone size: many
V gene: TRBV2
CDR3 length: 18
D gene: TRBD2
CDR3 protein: CASSERAGWDYTSYEQYF
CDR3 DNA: TGTGCCAGCAGTGAAAGAGCGGGGTGGGACTATACTTCCTACGAGCAGTACTTC

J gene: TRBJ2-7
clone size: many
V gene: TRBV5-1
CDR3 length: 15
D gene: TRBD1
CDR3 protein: CASSTISRGLGEQYF
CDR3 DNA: TGCGCCAGCAGCACCATTAGCAGGGGGCTTGGGGAGCAGTACTTC

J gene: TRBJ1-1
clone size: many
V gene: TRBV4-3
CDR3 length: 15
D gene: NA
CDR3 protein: CASSQDFGASVEAFF
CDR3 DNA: TGCGCCAGCAGCCAAGATTTCGGGGCCTCAGTTGAAGCTTTCTTT

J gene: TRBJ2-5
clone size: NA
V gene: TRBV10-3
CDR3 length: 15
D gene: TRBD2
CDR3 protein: CAIRRTSGIGETQYF
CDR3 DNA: TGTGCCATCAGGCGGACTAGCGGGATTGGGGAGACCCAGTACTTC

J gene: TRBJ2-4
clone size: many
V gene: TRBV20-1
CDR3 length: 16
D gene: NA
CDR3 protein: CSATGGRPLAKNIQYF
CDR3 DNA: TGCAGTGCTACCGGGGGCCGCCCTCTAGCCAAAAACATTCAGTACTTC

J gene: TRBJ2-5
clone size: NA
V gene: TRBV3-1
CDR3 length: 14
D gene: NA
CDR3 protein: CASSQGVAGETQYF
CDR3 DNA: TGTGCCAGCAGCCAAGGAGTGGCAGGGGAGACCCAGTACTTC

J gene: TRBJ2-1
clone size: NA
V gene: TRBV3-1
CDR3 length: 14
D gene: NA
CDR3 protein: CASSQGQGNNEQFF
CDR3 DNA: TGTGCCAGCAGCCAAGGCCAGGGAAACAATGAGCAGTTCTTC

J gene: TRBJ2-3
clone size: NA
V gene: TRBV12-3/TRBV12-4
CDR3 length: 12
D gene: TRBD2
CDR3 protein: CASSGRVDTQYF
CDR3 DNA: TGTGCCAGTAGCGGGAGGGTAGATACGCAGTATTTT

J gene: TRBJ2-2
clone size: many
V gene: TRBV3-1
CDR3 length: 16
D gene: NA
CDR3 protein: CASTKSGTANTGELFF
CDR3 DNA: TGTGCCAGCACCAAATCCGGGACTGCGAACACCGGGGAGCTGTTTTTT

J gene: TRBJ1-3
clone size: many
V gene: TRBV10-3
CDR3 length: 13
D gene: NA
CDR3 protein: CAAQGTSGNTIYF
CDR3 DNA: TGTGCCGCCCAGGGGACCTCTGGAAACACCATATATTTT

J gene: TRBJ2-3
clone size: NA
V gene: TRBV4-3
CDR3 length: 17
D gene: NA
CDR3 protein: CASSQDVPSISLGTQYF
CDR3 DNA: TGCGCCAGCAGCCAAGATGTGCCTAGTATCAGTCTTGGTACGCAGTATTTT

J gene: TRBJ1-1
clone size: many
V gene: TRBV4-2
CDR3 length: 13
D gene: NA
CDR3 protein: CASSEGQNTEAFF
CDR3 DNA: TGTGCCAGCAGCGAAGGACAGAACACTGAAGCTTTCTTT

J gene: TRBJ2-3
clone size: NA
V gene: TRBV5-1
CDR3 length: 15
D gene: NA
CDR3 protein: CASSFMGDPTDTQYF
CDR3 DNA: TGCGCCAGCAGCTTCATGGGGGACCCCACAGATACGCAGTATTTT

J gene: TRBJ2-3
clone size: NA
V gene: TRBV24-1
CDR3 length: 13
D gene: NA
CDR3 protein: CATSDALTDTQYF
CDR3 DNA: TGTGCCACCAGCGATGCACTCACAGATACGCAGTATTTT

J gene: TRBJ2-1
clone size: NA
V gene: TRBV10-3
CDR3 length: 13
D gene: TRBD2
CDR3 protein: CAFWGLAGFCLFF
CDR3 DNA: TGTGCCTTCTGGGGACTAGCTGGATTCTGTTTGTTCTTC

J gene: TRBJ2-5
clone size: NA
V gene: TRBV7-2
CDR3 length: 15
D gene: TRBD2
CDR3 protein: CASSLSGVIQETQYF
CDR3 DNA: TGTGCCAGCAGCTTAAGCGGGGTTATACAAGAGACCCAGTACTTC

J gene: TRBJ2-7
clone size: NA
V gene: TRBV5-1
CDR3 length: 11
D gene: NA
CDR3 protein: CASSPGVEQYF
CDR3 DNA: TGCGCCAGCAGCCCAGGGGTCGAGCAGTACTTC

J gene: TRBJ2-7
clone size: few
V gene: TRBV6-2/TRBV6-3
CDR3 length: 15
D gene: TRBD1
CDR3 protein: CASSNRDRWAYEQYF
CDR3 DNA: TGTGCCAGCAGTAACCGGGACAGGTGGGCCTACGAGCAGTACTTC

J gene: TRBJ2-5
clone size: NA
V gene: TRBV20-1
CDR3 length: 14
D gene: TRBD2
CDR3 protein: CSARDTGGRETQYF
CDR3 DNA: TGCAGTGCTAGAGATACGGGCGGGAGGGAGACCCAGTACTTC

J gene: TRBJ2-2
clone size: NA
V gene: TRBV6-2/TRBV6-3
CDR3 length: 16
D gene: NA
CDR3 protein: CASSYGIVAGSGELFF
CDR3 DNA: TGTGCCAGCAGTTACGGCATTGTGGCCGGGTCCGGGGAGCTGTTTTTT

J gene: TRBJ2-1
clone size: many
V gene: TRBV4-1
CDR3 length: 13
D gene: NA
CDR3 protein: CASSQDEGFEQFF
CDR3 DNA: TGCGCCAGCAGCCAAGATGAGGGGTTTGAGCAGTTCTTC

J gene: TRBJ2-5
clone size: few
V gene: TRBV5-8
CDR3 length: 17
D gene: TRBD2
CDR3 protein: CASSLFASGMRRETQYF
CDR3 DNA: TGTGCCAGCAGCTTGTTTGCTAGCGGGATGAGGAGGGAGACCCAGTACTTC

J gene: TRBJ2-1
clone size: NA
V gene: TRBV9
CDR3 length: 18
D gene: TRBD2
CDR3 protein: CAREGAGSWRELVDEQFF
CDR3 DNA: TGTGCCAGAGAGGGAGCTGGGTCTTGGCGGGAGTTAGTAGATGAGCAGTTCTTC

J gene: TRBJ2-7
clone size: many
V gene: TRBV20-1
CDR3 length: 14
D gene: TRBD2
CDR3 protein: CSAWGLGRENEQYF
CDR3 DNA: TGCAGTGCTTGGGGTCTCGGGCGGGAGAACGAGCAGTACTTC

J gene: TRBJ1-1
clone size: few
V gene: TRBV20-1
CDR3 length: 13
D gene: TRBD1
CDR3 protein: CSARQGQGTEAFF
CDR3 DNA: TGCAGTGCCCGACAGGGACAGGGCACTGAAGCTTTCTTT

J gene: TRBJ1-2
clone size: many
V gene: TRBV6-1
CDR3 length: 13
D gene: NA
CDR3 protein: CASSDPLAYGYTF
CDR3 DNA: TGTGCCAGCAGTGATCCCCTAGCCTATGGCTACACCTTC